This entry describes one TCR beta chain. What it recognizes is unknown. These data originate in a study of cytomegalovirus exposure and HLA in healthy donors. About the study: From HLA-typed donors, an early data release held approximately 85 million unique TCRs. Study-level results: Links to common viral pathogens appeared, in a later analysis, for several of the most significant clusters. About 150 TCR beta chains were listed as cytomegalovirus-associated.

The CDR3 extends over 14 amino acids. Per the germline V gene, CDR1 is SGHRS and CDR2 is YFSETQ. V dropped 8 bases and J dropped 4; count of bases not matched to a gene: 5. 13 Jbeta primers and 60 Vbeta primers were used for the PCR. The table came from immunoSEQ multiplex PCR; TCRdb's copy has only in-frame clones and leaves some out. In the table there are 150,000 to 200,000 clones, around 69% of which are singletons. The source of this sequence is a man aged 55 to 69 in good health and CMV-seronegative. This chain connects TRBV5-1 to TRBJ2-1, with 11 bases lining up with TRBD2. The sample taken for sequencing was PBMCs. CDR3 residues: CASTSGSVYNEQFF. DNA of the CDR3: TGCGCCAGTACTAGCGGGAGTGTTTACAATGAGCAGTTCTTC.